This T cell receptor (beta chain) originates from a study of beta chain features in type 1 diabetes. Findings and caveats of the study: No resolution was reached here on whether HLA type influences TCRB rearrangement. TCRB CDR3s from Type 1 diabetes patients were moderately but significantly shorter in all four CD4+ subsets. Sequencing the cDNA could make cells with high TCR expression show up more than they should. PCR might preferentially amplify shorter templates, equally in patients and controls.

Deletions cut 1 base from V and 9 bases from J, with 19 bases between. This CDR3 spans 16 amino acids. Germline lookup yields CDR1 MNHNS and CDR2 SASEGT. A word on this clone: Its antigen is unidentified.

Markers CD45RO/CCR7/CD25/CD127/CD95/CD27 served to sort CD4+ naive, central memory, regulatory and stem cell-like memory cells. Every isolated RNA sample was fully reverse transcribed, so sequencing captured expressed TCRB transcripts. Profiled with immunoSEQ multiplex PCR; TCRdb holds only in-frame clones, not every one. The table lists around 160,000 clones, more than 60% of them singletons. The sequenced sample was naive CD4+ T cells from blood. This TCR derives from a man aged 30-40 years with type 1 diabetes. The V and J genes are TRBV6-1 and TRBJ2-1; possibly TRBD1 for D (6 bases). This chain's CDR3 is CASSEVRDTFLREQFF. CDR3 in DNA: TGTGCCAGCAGTGAAGTTAGGGACACCTTTTTGCGTGAGCAGTTCTTC.